This passage covers 3 T cell receptor beta chains from one sample sequenced in a study of T cells after yellow fever vaccination. TCRdb reprocessed the 5' RACE reads via MiXCR and lists one record per CDR3 protein. This table has 550,000 to 750,000 distinct CDR3 sequences, 13% appearing once. Here the sequenced sample was PBMCs, taken on the day of the yellow fever booster vaccination. The receptors stem from a man under 40 who received the YFV17D yellow fever vaccine.

The chain couples TRBV5-1 to TRBJ2-2, with D possibly called TRBD1 or TRBD2 (6 bases each). V lost 3 bases to trimming and J lost 1 base, with 13 bases between them. This CDR3 contains 16 residues. Germline V lookup: CDR1 SGHRS, CDR2 YFSETQ. The CDR3: CASSSAGHLNTGELFF. CDR3 in DNA: TGCGCCAGCAGCTCCGCGGGACATTTGAACACCGGGGAGCTGTTTTTT.

This clonotype appeared a few times. The V and J genes are TRBV7-9 and TRBJ2-3; possible D gene TRBD2, 7 bases. CDR3 length: 17 residues. Trimming pared 4 bases from V and 2 bases from J, leaving 19 bases between. Germline CDR1 is SEHNR and CDR2 is FQNEAQ (reference sequence). CDR3 region: CASSYPFGEGHTDTQYF. The CDR3 DNA is TGTGCCAGCAGCTACCCCTTTGGGGAGGGACACACAGATACGCAGTATTTT.

The chain carries TRBV7-2 and TRBJ2-3; D ambiguous. The CDR3 is 15 residues long. CDR1 is SGHTA and CDR2 is FQGNSA in the germline V gene. The germline V and J ends were trimmed by 2 bases and 0 bases, with 9 bases remaining between them. The CDR3 loop reads CASSLYPTSTDTQYF. The CDR3 DNA follows: TGTGCCAGCAGCTTATACCCGACTAGCACAGATACGCAGTATTTT.